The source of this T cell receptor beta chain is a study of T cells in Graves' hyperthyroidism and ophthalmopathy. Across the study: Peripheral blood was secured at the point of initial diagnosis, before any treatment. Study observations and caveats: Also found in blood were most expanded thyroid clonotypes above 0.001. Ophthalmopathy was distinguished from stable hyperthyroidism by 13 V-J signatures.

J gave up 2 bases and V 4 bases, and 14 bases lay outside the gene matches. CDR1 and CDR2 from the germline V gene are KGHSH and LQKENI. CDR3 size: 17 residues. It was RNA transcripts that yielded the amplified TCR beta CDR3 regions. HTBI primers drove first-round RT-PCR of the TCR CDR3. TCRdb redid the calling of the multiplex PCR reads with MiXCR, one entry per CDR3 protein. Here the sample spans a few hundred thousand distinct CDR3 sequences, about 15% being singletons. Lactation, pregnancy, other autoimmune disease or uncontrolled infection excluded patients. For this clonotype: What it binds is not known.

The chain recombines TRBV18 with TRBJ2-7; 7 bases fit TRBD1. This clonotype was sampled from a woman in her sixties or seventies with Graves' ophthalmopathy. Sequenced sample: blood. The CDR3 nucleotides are TGTGCCAGCTCACTGGGCGGAACGGCAGGGGGTGCCTACGAGCAGTACTTC. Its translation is CASSLGGTAGGAYEQYF.